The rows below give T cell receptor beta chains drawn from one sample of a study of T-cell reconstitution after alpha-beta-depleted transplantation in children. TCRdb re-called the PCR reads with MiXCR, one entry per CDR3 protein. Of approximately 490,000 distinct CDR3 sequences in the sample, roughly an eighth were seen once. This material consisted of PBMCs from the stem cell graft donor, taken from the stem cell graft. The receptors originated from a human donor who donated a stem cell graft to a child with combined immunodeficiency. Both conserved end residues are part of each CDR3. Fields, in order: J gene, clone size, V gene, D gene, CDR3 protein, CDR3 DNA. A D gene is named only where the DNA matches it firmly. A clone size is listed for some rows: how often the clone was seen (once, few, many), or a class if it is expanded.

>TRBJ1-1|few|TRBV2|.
CASSPGASNTEAFF
TGTGCCAGCAGTCCAGGGGCATCAAACACTGAAGCTTTCTTT
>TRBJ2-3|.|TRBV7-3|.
CARGVLRDTQYF
TGTGCCAGGGGGGTCTTGAGGGATACGCAGTATTTT
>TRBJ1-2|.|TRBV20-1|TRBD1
CSASPGTAGYTF
TGCAGTGCTAGTCCCGGGACAGCTGGCTACACCTTC
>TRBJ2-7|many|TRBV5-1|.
CASSLPGASYEQYF
TGCGCCAGCAGCTTGCCGGGGGCGTCCTACGAGCAGTACTTC
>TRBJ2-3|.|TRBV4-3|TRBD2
CASSQGQRGSAPPYDTQYF
TGCGCCAGCAGCCAAGGACAGCGGGGGTCCGCGCCCCCATATGATACGCAGTATTTT
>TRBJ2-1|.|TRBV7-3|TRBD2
CASSLEASGSYNEQFF
TGTGCCAGCAGCTTAGAGGCTAGCGGCTCCTACAATGAGCAGTTCTTC
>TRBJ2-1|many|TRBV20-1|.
CSALRGPSYNEQFF
TGCAGTGCTTTGAGGGGTCCATCCTACAATGAGCAGTTCTTC
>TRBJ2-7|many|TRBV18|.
CASSWVGRGSSYEQYF
TGTGCCAGCTCATGGGTCGGGCGGGGAAGCTCCTACGAGCAGTACTTC
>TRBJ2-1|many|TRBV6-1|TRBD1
CASRPGQGSNEQFF
TGTGCCAGCAGACCGGGACAGGGGAGCAATGAGCAGTTCTTC
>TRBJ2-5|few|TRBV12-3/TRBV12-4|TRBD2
CASSRTSGRAAGGETQYF
TGTGCCAGCAGTCGGACTAGCGGGAGGGCCGCAGGTGGAGAGACCCAGTACTTC
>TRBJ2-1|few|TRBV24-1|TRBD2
CATSDTGGRRHEQFF
TGTGCCACCAGTGATACCGGCGGGAGGAGACATGAGCAGTTCTTC
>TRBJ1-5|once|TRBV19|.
CASSILEQPQHF
TGTGCCAGTAGTATCCTCGAGCAGCCCCAGCATTTT
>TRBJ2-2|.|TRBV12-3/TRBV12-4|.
CASTIGPVQGRWTGELFF
TGTGCCAGCACCATCGGCCCCGTACAGGGGAGGTGGACCGGGGAGCTGTTTTTT
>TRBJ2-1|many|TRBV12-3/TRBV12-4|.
CASRPNATLYNEQFF
TGTGCCAGCAGGCCCAATGCGACACTTTACAATGAGCAGTTCTTC
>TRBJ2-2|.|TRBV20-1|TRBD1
CSARDSRQGAGELFF
TGCAGTGCTAGAGATTCGAGACAGGGGGCGGGGGAGCTGTTTTTT
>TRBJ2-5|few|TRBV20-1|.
CSASPGAALLETQYF
TGCAGTGCTTCTCCTGGGGCAGCCCTATTGGAGACCCAGTACTTC
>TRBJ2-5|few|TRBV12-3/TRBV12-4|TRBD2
CASERGGKQTQYF
TGTGCCAGCGAGCGGGGGGGCAAGCAGACCCAGTACTTC
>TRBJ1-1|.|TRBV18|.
CASSPADRLVNTEAFF
TGTGCCAGCTCACCTGCTGACAGGTTGGTGAACACTGAAGCTTTCTTT
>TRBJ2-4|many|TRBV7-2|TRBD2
CASSLLITSGKNIQYF
TGTGCCAGCAGCTTATTGATCACTAGCGGGAAAAACATTCAGTACTTC
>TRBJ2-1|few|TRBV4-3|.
CASSQQTRGYMNEQFF
TGCGCCAGCAGCCAACAGACTAGGGGCTACATGAATGAGCAGTTCTTC